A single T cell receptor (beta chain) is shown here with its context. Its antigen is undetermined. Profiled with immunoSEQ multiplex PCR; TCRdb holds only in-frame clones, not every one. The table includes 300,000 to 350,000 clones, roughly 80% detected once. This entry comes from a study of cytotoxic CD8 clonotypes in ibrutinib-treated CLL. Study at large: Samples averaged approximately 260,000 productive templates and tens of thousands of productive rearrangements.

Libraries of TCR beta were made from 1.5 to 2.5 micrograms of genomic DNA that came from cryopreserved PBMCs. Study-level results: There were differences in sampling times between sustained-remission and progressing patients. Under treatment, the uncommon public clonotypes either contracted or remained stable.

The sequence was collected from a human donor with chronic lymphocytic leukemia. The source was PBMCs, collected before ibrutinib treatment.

Here the CDR3 reads CASSGKTGLSGNTIYF. CDR3 in DNA: TGTGCCAGTAGTGGGAAGACAGGGCTCTCTGGAAACACCATATATTTT. The rearrangement uses TRBV19 and TRBJ1-3; 7 nucleotides align to TRBD1. Trimming took 5 bases from V and 0 from J; bases not matched to a gene: 7. This CDR3 comprises 16 residues. Germline values: CDR1 LNHDA, CDR2 SQIVND (reference sequence). Full variable domain (outside the CDR3, taken from reference TRBV19 and TRBJ1-3): DGGITQSPKYLFRKEGQNVTLSCEQNLNHDAMYWYRQDPGQGLRLIYYSQIVNDFQKGDIAEGYSVSREKKESFPLTVTSAQKNPTAFYLCASSGKTGLSGNTIYFGEGSWLTVV.